Each of the 5 T cell receptor beta chains below was sequenced from the same sample in a study of blood T cell repertoires in COVID-19. Profiled with immunoSEQ multiplex PCR; TCRdb holds only in-frame clones, not every one. The table lists tens of thousands of clones, 90% of them singletons. The sequenced material came from peripheral blood. The receptors shown here come from a woman aged 80 or over with active COVID-19.

This chain uses TRBV12-3 or TRBV12-4 with TRBJ2-1; possible D gene TRBD2, 6 bases. The CDR3 contains 13 residues. Trimming cost V 6 bases and J 3 bases, with 9 bases left between them. The CDR3 loop is CASSETSYNEQFF. The CDR3 nucleotides read TGTGCCAGCAGCGAGACTAGCTACAATGAGCAGTTCTTC.

This sequence joins TRBV28 and TRBJ2-5; D not certain. With 1 base removed from V and 5 bases from J, the gap between germline ends came to 17 bases. CDR3 size: 16 residues. Germline V gene data show CDR1 as MDHEN and CDR2 as SYDVKM. The CDR3 region has the DNA TGTGCCAGCAGTTTATACACCGGGTCCCCCCGGGAGACCCAGTACTTC. Protein sequence: CASSLYTGSPRETQYF.

This clone has only a few counts. The V gene is TRBV5-6, the J gene TRBJ1-2, with D tentatively TRBD1 (5 bases). V lost 1 base and J lost 4, with 11 bases in between. Germline CDR1 SGHDT, CDR2 YYEEEE. This CDR3 region has 14 residues. The CDR3 loop reads CASSLRGSGYGYTF. CDR3 coding DNA: TGTGCCAGCAGCTTGCGGGGGTCAGGCTATGGCTACACCTTC.

The V gene is TRBV3-1 (or the pseudogene TRBV3-2), the J gene TRBJ1-4; 8 positions agree with TRBD1. The CDR3 consists of 16 residues. Germline trimming cut 0 bases from V and 6 bases from J; bases unmatched to any gene: 6. The germline CDR1 and CDR2 sequences are LGHDT and YNNKEL (reference sequence). CDR3 sequence: CASSQDRGQVDEKLFF. CDR3 coding DNA: TGTGCCAGCAGCCAAGATAGGGGACAGGTTGATGAAAAACTGTTTTTT.

The chain carries TRBV30 and TRBJ2-1, with D perhaps TRBD2 (5 bases). The CDR3 is 13 amino acids. V gave up 2 bases and J gave up 12 bases, with 17 bases separating them. Germline-derived CDR1 and CDR2 are GTSNPN and SVGIG (reference sequence). In DNA form, the CDR3 reads TGTGCCTGGAGTATCGGACTCCTTCGTCGGCAGTTCTTC. Translating gives CAWSIGLLRRQFF.